The rows below give T cell receptor beta chains drawn from one sample of a study of T-cell memory formation after mild COVID-19. TCRdb re-called the 5' RACE reads with MiXCR, one entry per CDR3 protein. Of around 430,000 distinct CDR3 sequences listed, 16% were seen once; the top ten hold 20% to 25%. The specimen was PBMCs or a T cell subset sorted from them (not recorded which). These receptors were collected from a young man who had mild COVID-19 (a few samples of this study predate the infection). Cell type and time point are not known. CDR3s include the opening cysteine and the closing phenylalanine or tryptophan. D genes are given only for firm matches. Rows give clone size only sometimes, using once, few, many, or a class for an expanded clone.

v_gene,j_gene,d_gene,abundance,CDR3aa,CDR3nt
TRBV7-6,TRBJ1-3,.,many,CASSLGPSSGNTIYF,TGTGCCAGCAGCTTAGGTCCGAGCTCTGGAAACACCATATATTTT
TRBV6-2/TRBV6-3,TRBJ2-2,.,.,CASSYSPNTGELFF,TGTGCCAGCAGTTACAGTCCCAACACCGGGGAGCTGTTTTTT
TRBV7-2,TRBJ1-1,.,once,CASSPNRLGTEAFF,TGTGCCAGCAGCCCTAATAGACTGGGCACTGAAGCTTTCTTT
TRBV4-3,TRBJ2-3,.,.,CASSATGARVADTQYF,TGCGCCAGCAGTGCCACGGGGGCCCGGGTGGCAGATACGCAGTATTTT
TRBV2,TRBJ2-2,.,few,CASTDKARENTGELFF,TGTGCCAGCACGGACAAGGCACGGGAGAACACCGGGGAGCTGTTTTTT
TRBV5-1,TRBJ2-3,TRBD2,many,CASSSGTSGGGDTQYF,TGCGCCAGCAGCTCCGGGACTAGCGGGGGCGGTGATACGCAGTATTTT
TRBV10-1,TRBJ2-5,.,.,CASSESISQETQYF,TGCGCCAGCAGTGAGTCGATTAGCCAAGAGACCCAGTACTTC
TRBV7-2,TRBJ2-3,.,many,CASSFVGAGTDTQYF,TGTGCCAGCAGCTTCGTGGGGGCCGGAACAGATACGCAGTATTTT
TRBV20-1,TRBJ2-7,TRBD2,.,CSASGGGKDTPYEQYF,TGCAGTGCTAGTGGGGGGGGGAAGGACACCCCCTACGAGCAGTACTTC
TRBV7-2,TRBJ2-5,.,few,CASSLPGFRETQYF,TGTGCCAGCAGCTTACCGGGGTTTCGAGAGACCCAGTACTTC
TRBV10-2,TRBJ2-5,.,.,CASHLSGEETQYF,TGCGCCAGCCACTTGTCGGGAGAAGAGACCCAGTACTTC
TRBV7-9,TRBJ2-1,TRBD2,.,CASSPGTSGGRYGEQFF,TGTGCCAGCAGCCCTGGGACTAGCGGAGGGAGATACGGTGAGCAGTTCTTC
TRBV27,TRBJ1-1,.,.,CASSWGGPLEAFF,TGTGCCAGCAGTTGGGGGGGTCCTCTCGAAGCTTTCTTT
TRBV7-2,TRBJ2-4,TRBD1,.,CASSFSGTGGAENIQYF,TGTGCCAGCAGCTTCTCCGGGACAGGGGGCGCCGAAAACATTCAGTACTTC
TRBV11-3,TRBJ2-3,.,few,CASSLPDTDTQYF,TGTGCCAGCAGCTTACCAGACACAGATACGCAGTATTTT
TRBV29-1,TRBJ2-1,TRBD1,few,CSVERTGRGAEQFF,TGCAGCGTTGAAAGGACAGGGCGCGGCGCAGAGCAGTTCTTC
TRBV4-3,TRBJ2-3,.,.,CASSQGTGPDTQYF,TGCGCCAGCAGCCAAGGCACAGGCCCAGATACGCAGTATTTT
TRBV6-2/TRBV6-3,TRBJ2-7,TRBD1,.,CASSPPRTGYYEQYF,TGTGCCAGCAGTCCCCCTCGGACAGGATACTACGAGCAGTACTTC
TRBV24-1,TRBJ2-1,TRBD1,.,CATSDSDRGIRDEQFF,TGTGCCACCAGTGATTCCGACAGGGGGATAAGGGATGAGCAGTTCTTC
TRBV5-6,TRBJ2-3,.,.,CASRRGVADTQYF,TGTGCCAGCAGGCGAGGAGTAGCAGATACGCAGTATTTT
TRBV29-1,TRBJ2-1,.,.,CSVPTGIDQFF,TGCAGCGTGCCTACAGGGATAGATCAGTTCTTC
TRBV6-2/TRBV6-3,TRBJ2-7,.,.,CASSWRAAHEQYF,TGTGCCAGCAGTTGGCGGGCCGCCCACGAGCAGTACTTC
TRBV4-2,TRBJ2-7,.,.,CASSPHGSRVGEQYF,TGTGCCAGCAGCCCCCACGGCAGCCGAGTAGGCGAGCAGTACTTC
TRBV5-1,TRBJ2-6,TRBD1,.,CASSEGTGAGANVLTF,TGCGCCAGCAGCGAAGGTACAGGGGCTGGGGCCAACGTCCTGACTTTC
TRBV9,TRBJ1-2,.,few,CASSAPSTVGYTF,TGTGCCAGCAGCGCACCTTCGACAGTTGGCTACACCTTC
TRBV29-1,TRBJ1-1,.,.,CSVEWPHAFF,TGCAGCGTTGAATGGCCTCATGCTTTCTTT
TRBV19,TRBJ2-7,TRBD1,few,CASSVLLGQGELYEQYF,TGTGCCAGTAGTGTTCTCCTTGGACAGGGGGAACTCTACGAGCAGTACTTC
TRBV11-2,TRBJ2-3,.,few,CASSFDTQYF,TGTGCCAGCAGCTTTGATACGCAGTATTTT
TRBV24-1,TRBJ2-2,.,.,CATSVTRTVNTGELFF,TGTGCCACCAGTGTAACAAGGACAGTGAACACCGGGGAGCTGTTTTTT
TRBV30,TRBJ1-1,.,.,CAWSPRAGTEAFF,TGTGCCTGGAGTCCCCGAGCCGGCACTGAAGCTTTCTTT